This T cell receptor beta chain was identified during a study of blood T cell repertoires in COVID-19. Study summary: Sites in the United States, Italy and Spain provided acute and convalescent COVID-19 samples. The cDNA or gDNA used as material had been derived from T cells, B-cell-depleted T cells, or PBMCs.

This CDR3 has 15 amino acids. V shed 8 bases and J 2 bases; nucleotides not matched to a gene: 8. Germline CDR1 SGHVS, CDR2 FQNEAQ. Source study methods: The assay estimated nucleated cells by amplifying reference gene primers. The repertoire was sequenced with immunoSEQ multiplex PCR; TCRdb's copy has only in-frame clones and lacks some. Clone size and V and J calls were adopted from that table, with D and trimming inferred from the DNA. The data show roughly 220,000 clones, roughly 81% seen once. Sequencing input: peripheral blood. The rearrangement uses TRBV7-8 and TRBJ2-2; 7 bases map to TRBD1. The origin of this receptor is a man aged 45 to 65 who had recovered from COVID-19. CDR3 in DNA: TGTGCCAGCCATCCGGACAGGTTAAACACCGGGGAGCTGTTTTTT. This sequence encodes CASHPDRLNTGELFF.